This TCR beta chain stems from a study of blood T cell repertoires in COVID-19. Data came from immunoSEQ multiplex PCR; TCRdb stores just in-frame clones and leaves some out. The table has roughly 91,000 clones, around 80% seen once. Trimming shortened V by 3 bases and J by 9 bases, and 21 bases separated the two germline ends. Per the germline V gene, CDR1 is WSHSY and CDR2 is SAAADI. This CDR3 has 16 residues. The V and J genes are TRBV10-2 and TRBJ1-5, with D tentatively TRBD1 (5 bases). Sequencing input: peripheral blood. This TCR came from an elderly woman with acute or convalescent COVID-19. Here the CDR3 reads CASSDGQGLNRSPQHF. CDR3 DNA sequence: TGCGCCAGCAGTGACGGCCAGGGCCTCAATCGATCGCCCCAGCATTTT.